The 26 T cell receptor beta chains given below trace back to one sample, sequenced in a study of OX40 agonist ivuxolimab in advanced cancers. Some clones are missing from TCRdb's copy, which holds only in-frame ones; the method was immunoSEQ multiplex PCR. The profile shows approximately 94,000 clones, more than 75% of them singletons. Sequencing was performed on CD4+ or CD8+ T cells sorted from blood, taken in a trial of the OX40 agonist ivuxolimab. The source is an adult with an advanced solid tumor such as melanoma, head and neck, liver or kidney cancer.

The chain recombines TRBV6-6 with TRBJ1-1; D call uncertain. Trimming took off 8 bases at V and 7 bases at J, with 14 bases between the two ends. Germline V gene sequence: CDR1 MNHNY, CDR2 SVGAGI (reference sequence). The CDR3 sequence is 12 residues long. CDR3 DNA: TGTGCCAGCTCATATGGGCAGGTTGAAGCTTTCTTT. This translates into CASSYGQVEAFF.

The V and J genes are TRBV4-3 and TRBJ1-2, with D perhaps TRBD1 (6 bases). V dropped 0 bases and J dropped 10 bases, with 15 bases sitting between them. CDR1 LGHNA and CDR2 YSLEER come from the germline V gene. The CDR3 spans 14 residues. Here the CDR3 reads CASSQELRDTFYTF. The DNA for the CDR3 is TGCGCCAGCAGCCAAGAGTTGAGGGACACCTTCTACACCTTC.

The gene calls are TRBV5-1 and TRBJ2-7; no reliable D call. CDR3 length: 14 residues. CDR1 and CDR2 from the germline V gene are SGHRS and YFSETQ. Trimming shortened V by 4 bases and J by 6 bases, and 17 bases separated the two germline ends. CDR3 protein: CASSPSASGLEQYF. The CDR3 bases are TGCGCCAGCAGCCCCAGCGCGTCGGGTCTCGAGCAGTACTTC.

The chain joins TRBV5-4 to TRBJ2-7, with D possibly being TRBD2 (5 bases). The CDR3 is 12 amino acids. CDR1 is SGHNT and CDR2 is YYREEE in the germline V gene (reference sequence). The V gene lost 4 bases and the J gene lost 4 bases, with 9 bases spanning the gap. CDR3 DNA sequence: TGTGCCAGCAGCCCGTCGGGATACGAGCAGTACTTC. This translates into CASSPSGYEQYF. The full variable domain, rest sourced from reference TRBV5-4 and TRBJ2-7, is ETGVTQSPTHLIKTRGQQVTLRCSSQSGHNTVSWYQQALGQGPQFIFQYYREEENGRGNFPPRFSGLQFPNYSSELNVNALELDDSALYLCASSPSGYEQYFGPGTRLTVT.

The rearrangement links TRBV7-9 to TRBJ1-3; 7 nucleotides match TRBD1. CDR1 is SEHNR and CDR2 is FQNEAQ in the germline V gene (reference sequence). The junction had 4 bases not matched to a gene; V was cut back by 5 bases and J by 0 bases. CDR3 length: 15 amino acids. The CDR3 spells CASSPRGFSGNTIYF. The CDR3, as DNA: TGTGCCAGCAGCCCCAGGGGGTTCTCTGGAAACACCATATATTTT.

The V call is TRBV7-2, the J call TRBJ1-2; 7 nucleotides agree with TRBD1. Germline V CDR1 and CDR2: SGHTA, FQGNSA. The ends lost 1 base at V and 4 bases at J; junction bases unmatched: 6. This CDR3 region has 15 residues. CDR3 in DNA: TGTGCCAGCAGCTTAGGCCAGGGGGGAGGCTATGGCTACACCTTC. It is translated as CASSLGQGGGYGYTF.

This chain joins TRBV18 and TRBJ1-2, with D possibly matching TRBD1 (5 bases). V gave up 2 bases and J gave up 4 bases, with 11 bases separating them. Germline CDR1 is KGHSH and CDR2 is LQKENI. There are 14 residues in the CDR3. CDR3 sequence reads: CASSPAGRAYGYTF. The CDR3 DNA reads as TGTGCCAGCTCACCAGCCGGCAGGGCCTATGGCTACACCTTC.

This clone was observed a few times. The chain employs TRBV7-2 and TRBJ1-2, with 7 bases lining up with TRBD1. Losses at the gene ends were 2 bases for V and 8 bases for J; bases not matched to a gene: 5. Germline CDR1 SGHTA, CDR2 FQGNSA. The CDR3 runs to 13 residues. CDR3 sequence reads: CASSLSDRDGYTF. CDR3 in DNA: TGTGCCAGCAGCTTATCCGACAGGGACGGCTACACCTTC.

The chain joins TRBV5-4 to TRBJ2-5; D unresolved. Germline V CDR1 and CDR2: SGHNT, YYREEE (reference sequence). Trimming shortened V by 4 bases and J by 5 bases, and 12 bases separated the two germline ends. The CDR3 length is 13 residues. The CDR3, as DNA: TGTGCCAGCAGCCCGCCCGCAATGGAGACCCAGTACTTC. Its protein product is CASSPPAMETQYF.

Comment on this clone: The same CDR3 is also encoded by other DNA sequences in this sample. The CDR3 is CASSEVGNTEAFF. The CDR3 DNA reads TGTGCCAGCAGTGAAGTCGGGAACACTGAAGCTTTCTTT. This rearrangement joins TRBV6-1 to TRBJ1-1, with D uncertain. Germline V gene lookup returns CDR1 MNHNS and CDR2 SASEGT. CDR3 length: 13 amino acids. The V end was cut by 1 base, the J end by 1 base, with 4 bases between.

CDR3 protein: CASSSGPQRGAFF. The CDR3 coding sequence is TGTGCCAGTAGTTCCGGGCCTCAAAGAGGAGCTTTCTTT. The V gene is TRBV19, the J gene TRBJ1-1; no clear D gene. V shed 5 bases and J shed 10 bases, with 17 bases lying between them. This CDR3 has 13 residues. Germline CDR1 reads LNHDA; CDR2 reads SQIVND (reference sequence).

With respect to this clone: Additional DNA sequences in this sample encode the identical CDR3. This chain joins TRBV18 and TRBJ2-7; TRBD2 matches 8 bases. CDR3 length: 14 residues. Losses at the gene ends were 3 bases for V and 5 bases for J; bases not matched to a gene: 6. Germline CDR1 and CDR2: KGHSH and LQKENI. The CDR3 DNA sequence: TGTGCCAGCTCACCCCGGGAGGGGAGCCACGAGCAGTACTTC. Translation: CASSPREGSHEQYF. Supplemented by reference TRBV18 and TRBJ2-7, the full variable domain reads NAGVMQNPRHLVRRRGQEARLRCSPMKGHSHVYWYRQLPEEGLKFMVYLQKENIIDESGMPKERFSAEFPKEGPSILRIQQVVRGDSAAYFCASSPREGSHEQYFGPGTRLTVT.

The chain recombines TRBV2 with TRBJ2-2, with D tentatively TRBD1 or TRBD2 (6 bases each). Germline CDR1 SNHLY, CDR2 FYNNEI. V lost 6 bases, J lost 2 bases, and 13 bases lay in between. This CDR3 has 15 amino acids. CDR3 coding DNA: TGTGCCAGCAGCCGGGGGCGACCAAACACCGGGGAGCTGTTTTTT. Translating gives CASSRGRPNTGELFF.

CDR3 in DNA: TGTGCCAGTAGTATATTTAGTAACAGGGTGTCTAACTATGGCTACACCTTC. It codes for CASSIFSNRVSNYGYTF. V usage is TRBV19 and J usage is TRBJ1-2, with TRBD1 as a possible D gene (6 bases). Trimming removed 2 bases from V and 0 bases from J, with 16 bases in between. Germline CDR1 is LNHDA and CDR2 is SQIVND (reference sequence). This CDR3 spans 17 amino acids.

The gene calls are TRBV5-1 and TRBJ2-7, with 7 bases aligning to TRBD1. Germline trimming cut 2 bases from V and 2 bases from J; bases unmatched to any gene: 13. CDR1 and CDR2 (germline): SGHRS, YFSETQ. CDR3 length: 17 amino acids. The CDR3 DNA reads TGCGCCAGCAGCTTAATGCAAACGGGACAGATAGCCTACGAGCAGTACTTC. This encodes CASSLMQTGQIAYEQYF.

The chain has TRBV7-2 and TRBJ1-6, with D possibly matching TRBD1 (5 bases). The ends were cut back, 1 base at V and 6 bases at J, with 10 bases in the middle. This CDR3 spans 15 amino acids. Germline V gene lookup returns CDR1 SGHTA and CDR2 FQGNSA. CDR3 amino acids: CASSLGGRTNSPLHF. The CDR3 bases are TGTGCCAGCAGCTTAGGGGGGAGGACTAATTCACCCCTCCACTTT. Variable domain in full (rest from reference TRBV7-2 and TRBJ1-6): GAGVSQSPSNKVTEKGKDVELRCDPISGHTALYWYRQSLGQGLEFLIYFQGNSAPDKSGLPSDRFSAERTGGSVSTLTIQRTQQEDSAVYLCASSLGGRTNSPLHFGNGTRLTVT.

This clone was recorded once. The J gene is TRBJ2-3, the V gene TRBV30, with 9 bases aligning to TRBD1. The CDR3 covers 13 residues. The germline V gene encodes CDR1 GTSNPN and CDR2 SVGIG (reference sequence). The ends lost 5 bases at V and 6 bases at J; junction bases unmatched: 6. The CDR3: CAWETGGADTQYF. The CDR3 DNA reads TGTGCCTGGGAAACAGGGGGCGCGGATACGCAGTATTTT.

This clone was detected only a few times. The J gene is TRBJ2-7, the V gene TRBV18; perhaps TRBD2 as D (5 bases). CDR3 length equals 15 residues. Trimming pared 1 base from V and 6 bases from J, leaving 16 bases between. CDR1 and CDR2 (germline): KGHSH, LQKENI. The CDR3 DNA reads as TGTGCCAGCTCACCACGAGGGCACACCATTCTCGAGCAGTACTTC. Its protein is CASSPRGHTILEQYF.

The CDR3 DNA reads TGTGCCAGTGGTGGGTGGGACACTGAAGCTTTCTTT. This sequence encodes CASGGWDTEAFF. The V call is TRBV19, the J call TRBJ1-1; D remains ambiguous. Germline assignment: CDR1 LNHDA and CDR2 SQIVND (reference sequence). The CDR3 is made up of 12 amino acids. V shed 8 bases and J shed 3 bases, with 10 bases lying between them. Based on the CDR3 plus reference TRBV19 and TRBJ1-1, the full variable domain is DGGITQSPKYLFRKEGQNVTLSCEQNLNHDAMYWYRQDPGQGLRLIYYSQIVNDFQKGDIAEGYSVSREKKESFPLTVTSAQKNPTAFYLCASGGWDTEAFFGQGTRLTVV.

This clone was picked up one time. The V gene is TRBV7-2, the J gene TRBJ1-1; 8 bases match TRBD1. The CDR3 covers 16 residues. The trim removed 4 bases at V and 1 base at J, leaving 8 bases unmatched. Germline-derived CDR1 and CDR2 are SGHTA and FQGNSA. This CDR3 reads CASSWGWTGPNTEAFF. CDR3 coding DNA: TGTGCCAGCAGCTGGGGCTGGACAGGGCCGAACACTGAAGCTTTCTTT.

The chain uses TRBV9 and TRBJ2-2, with 9 nucleotides matching TRBD2. Looked up from germline, CDR1 is SGDLS and CDR2 is YYNGEE. V shed 2 bases, J shed 0 bases, and the junction held 2 bases outside the gene matches. The CDR3 covers 16 residues. The CDR3 coding sequence is TGTGCCAGCAGCGTTGGACTAGCGACGAACACCGGGGAGCTGTTTTTT. It specifies CASSVGLATNTGELFF.

The V gene is TRBV11-3, the J gene TRBJ2-3, with TRBD2 matching 9 bases. The CDR3 has 15 amino acids. CDR1 is SGHNT, CDR2 YENEEA, per germline. Unmatched junction bases numbered 5, after V lost 3 bases and J lost 4 bases. As DNA, the CDR3 is TGTGCCAGCAGCTTCTCAGCGGGAGGCTCAGATACGCAGTATTTT. Translating gives CASSFSAGGSDTQYF.

V is TRBV19 and J is TRBJ2-3; D perhaps matches TRBD1 (6 bases). The germline CDR1 and CDR2 sequences are LNHDA and SQIVND (reference sequence). V lost 2 bases to trimming and J lost 5 bases, with 14 bases between them. There are 15 residues in the CDR3. The CDR3 reads CASSISGVAVDTQYF. The CDR3 DNA follows: TGTGCCAGTAGTATATCAGGGGTCGCGGTAGATACGCAGTATTTT.

V usage is TRBV11-1 and J usage is TRBJ2-5, with 9 bases matching TRBD1. Unmatched junction bases numbered 8, after V lost 2 bases and J lost 4 bases. The CDR3 loop spans 16 amino acids. CDR1 and CDR2 (germline): SGHAT, FQDESV (reference sequence). The CDR3 DNA reads TGTGCCAGCAGCTTAAGGGGACAGGGCGGTAGAGAGACCCAGTACTTC. It translates to CASSLRGQGGRETQYF.

V is TRBV18 and J is TRBJ2-3; possible D gene TRBD1, 6 bases. There are 16 residues in the CDR3. Trimming shortened V by 0 bases and J by 4 bases, and 14 bases separated the two germline ends. Germline V CDR1 and CDR2: KGHSH, LQKENI. The CDR3 region has the DNA TGTGCCAGCTCACCACCGAAGGCAGGGGTCGCAGATACGCAGTATTTT. The encoded protein is CASSPPKAGVADTQYF.

The chain is built from TRBV28 and TRBJ2-7, with 7 bases that match TRBD1. Looked up from germline, CDR1 is MDHEN and CDR2 is SYDVKM. Losses at the gene ends were 5 bases for V and 2 bases for J; bases not matched to a gene: 6. CDR3 length: 14 amino acids. The CDR3 loop reads CASSQPGQTYEQYF. The CDR3 region has the DNA TGTGCCAGCAGTCAACCGGGACAGACCTACGAGCAGTACTTC.